The present T cell receptor (beta chain) was sequenced within a study of Graves' ophthalmopathy and Graves' hyperthyroidism. Study-wide context: At the time of initial diagnosis and before any treatment, peripheral blood was collected. Study-level points and caveats: Among thyroid clonotypes expanded above 0.001 frequency, most also appeared in blood.

Participants with hyperthyroidism, aged 18 to 65, were newly diagnosed with under 2 months' duration. RNA transcripts were the source from which TCR beta CDR3 regions were amplified. Second-round multiplex PCR came after a first-round RT-PCR that employed HTBI primers. From the multiplex PCR reads, TCRdb called clonotypes with MiXCR, one entry per CDR3 protein. Counted here are 400,000 to 450,000 distinct CDR3 sequences, roughly 21% occurring once; the ten biggest clones make up around 3.2%. From germline, CDR1 is GTSNPN and CDR2 SVGIG (reference sequence). V lost 4 bases to trimming and J lost 6 bases, with 13 bases between them. CDR3 length: 12 amino acids. This clonotype has at least ten counts. The antigen is not known.

The sequence derives from a woman aged 18-35 years with stable Graves' hyperthyroidism. The J gene is TRBJ2-7, the V gene TRBV30, with a possible D match to TRBD1 (5 bases). What was sequenced was peripheral blood. The CDR3 nucleotides are TGTGCCTGGATATCAGGGCTCGGCGAGCAGTACTTC. This sequence encodes CAWISGLGEQYF.